Each of the 22 T cell receptor beta chains below was sequenced from the same sample in a study of blood T cell repertoires in COVID-19. Profiled with immunoSEQ multiplex PCR; TCRdb holds only in-frame clones, not every one. The sample has roughly 200,000 clones; around nine tenths are singletons. The sequenced material came from peripheral blood. The source of these receptors is a man between 60 and 75 years old with acute or convalescent COVID-19.

J is TRBJ1-2 and V is TRBV7-2; D gene ambiguous. The germline V gene has CDR1 SGHTA and CDR2 FQGNSA. The CDR3 covers 11 residues. With 1 base removed from V and 10 bases from J, the gap between germline ends came to 7 bases. The CDR3 region is CASSLGGLYTF. The CDR3 DNA follows: TGTGCCAGCAGCTTAGGAGGACTCTACACCTTC.

The chain employs TRBV16 and TRBJ2-7; a possible D gene is TRBD2 (6 bases). The CDR3 is made up of 11 amino acids. Germline loops: CDR1 KGHSY, CDR2 FQNENV. With 2 bases removed from V and 10 bases from J, the gap between germline ends came to 9 bases. CDR3 residues: CASSQGGSQYF. Written as DNA, the CDR3 is TGTGCCAGCAGCCAAGGGGGGAGCCAGTACTTC.

The chain recombines TRBV13 with TRBJ2-5, with TRBD2 identical over 7 bases. J was trimmed by 6 bases and V by 5 bases; bases with no gene match: 9. Germline values: CDR1 PRHDT, CDR2 FYEKMQ (reference sequence). The CDR3 runs to 14 residues. As DNA, the CDR3 is TGTGCCAGCAGCCAGAGCGGGGCTTACAAGACCCAGTACTTC. It encodes CASSQSGAYKTQYF.

The rearrangement joins TRBV29-1 to TRBJ2-3, with 9 bases aligning to TRBD2. This CDR3 comprises 13 residues. Germline CDR1 is SQVTM and CDR2 is ANQGSEA. V lost 7 bases to trimming and J lost 3 bases; unmatched junction nucleotides: 5. In DNA, the CDR3 is TGCAGCGCTGATAGCGGGGGTACAGATACGCAGTATTTT. Translation: CSADSGGTDTQYF.

This chain joins TRBV27 and TRBJ2-7; 9 nucleotides align to TRBD1. This CDR3 contains 14 residues. V shed 5 bases, J shed 3 bases, and the junction held 5 bases outside the gene matches. The germline V gene has CDR1 MNHEY and CDR2 SMNVEV (reference sequence). CDR3 sequence: CASSLMTGGYEQYF. The CDR3 DNA reads TGTGCCAGCAGTCTAATGACAGGGGGCTACGAGCAGTACTTC.

The V gene is TRBV29-1, the J gene TRBJ2-3, with 13 nucleotides matching TRBD2. The CDR3 consists of 20 residues. Germline V lookup: CDR1 SQVTM, CDR2 ANQGSEA. J lost 4 bases, V lost 4 bases, and 20 bases had no gene match. CDR3 in amino acids: CSVVHTSGGAVSVGPDTQYF. For the CDR3, the DNA is TGCAGCGTTGTGCATACTAGCGGGGGGGCCGTATCGGTGGGGCCAGATACGCAGTATTTT.

The J gene is TRBJ2-6, the V gene TRBV5-4, with D perhaps TRBD1 (5 bases). Trimming stripped 0 bases from V and 0 bases from J, with 16 bases between. Germline assignment: CDR1 SGHNT and CDR2 YYREEE (reference sequence). The CDR3 is 19 amino acids. CDR3 loop: CASSLGAAGMSSGANVLTF. The CDR3 DNA reads as TGTGCCAGCAGCTTGGGGGCGGCAGGGATGAGCTCTGGGGCCAACGTCCTGACTTTC. The whole variable domain, filled in from reference TRBV5-4 and TRBJ2-6, reads ETGVTQSPTHLIKTRGQQVTLRCSSQSGHNTVSWYQQALGQGPQFIFQYYREEENGRGNFPPRFSGLQFPNYSSELNVNALELDDSALYLCASSLGAAGMSSGANVLTFGAGSRLTVL.

The V call is TRBV5-4, the J call TRBJ2-5; D is unresolved. The length of the CDR3 is 17 residues. Trimming pared 2 bases from V and 5 bases from J, leaving 22 bases between. CDR1 SGHNT and CDR2 YYREEE come from the germline V gene (reference sequence). The CDR3 loop reads CASSLGGSGPPTETQYF. CDR3 nucleotides: TGTGCCAGCAGCTTAGGTGGGTCAGGCCCCCCGACGGAGACCCAGTACTTC.

The genes are TRBV18 and TRBJ2-3; weak D call: TRBD2 (7 bases). Trimming removed 3 bases at V and 1 base at J, with 17 bases between. There are 17 residues in the CDR3. Germline V gene lookup returns CDR1 KGHSH and CDR2 LQKENI. The CDR3 DNA reads as TGTGCCAGCTCACCCCAGGCCGGGGGGCGTCGCACAGATACGCAGTATTTT. Translated, it gives CASSPQAGGRRTDTQYF. The variable domain in full, completed from reference TRBV18 and TRBJ2-3, reads NAGVMQNPRHLVRRRGQEARLRCSPMKGHSHVYWYRQLPEEGLKFMVYLQKENIIDESGMPKERFSAEFPKEGPSILRIQQVVRGDSAAYFCASSPQAGGRRTDTQYFGPGTRLTVL.

This clone was counted a few times. The J gene is TRBJ2-7, the V gene TRBV2, with D possibly matching TRBD1 (6 bases). Trimming cost V 6 bases and J 3 bases, with 15 bases left between them. This CDR3 contains 14 residues. CDR1 is SNHLY, CDR2 FYNNEI, per germline. CDR3 sequence reads: CASRPQGSNYEQYF. CDR3 nucleotide sequence: TGTGCCAGCAGACCACAGGGAAGTAACTACGAGCAGTACTTC.

The gene calls are TRBV7-2 and TRBJ2-7, with 8 bases fitting TRBD2. Trimming at V came to 2 bases and at J to 6 bases, leaving 9 bases not matched to a gene. The CDR3 contains 15 residues. The germline V gene encodes CDR1 SGHTA and CDR2 FQGNSA. This chain's CDR3 is CASSLIGAGGSEQYF. The DNA of the CDR3 is TGTGCCAGCAGCTTAATAGGGGCGGGGGGTTCCGAGCAGTACTTC.

This clone occurred once. The V gene is TRBV9, the J gene TRBJ1-6; D not certain. The CDR3 has 14 residues. V was shortened by 3 bases and J by 12 bases, with 16 bases between the two germline ends. The germline V gene has CDR1 SGDLS and CDR2 YYNGEE. CDR3 protein: CASSDDRVKRPLHF. CDR3 sequence (DNA): TGTGCCAGCAGCGACGACCGTGTGAAGCGACCCCTCCACTTT.

The V gene is TRBV6-6, the J gene TRBJ2-7; tentatively, D is TRBD2 (5 bases). In germline, CDR1 is MNHNY, CDR2 SVGAGI (reference sequence). This CDR3 spans 13 amino acids. Trimming took 4 bases from V and 6 from J, leaving 13 bases between them. CDR3 sequence (DNA): TGTGCCAGCAGTTGGGCGCTAGCTTCCGAGCAGTACTTC. It codes for CASSWALASEQYF.

The chain carries TRBV27 and TRBJ2-5, with a possible D match to TRBD1 (5 bases). Germline V gene sequence: CDR1 MNHEY, CDR2 SMNVEV (reference sequence). The CDR3 consists of 14 residues. V lost 5 bases, J lost 1 base, and 11 bases lay in between. For the CDR3, the DNA is TGTGCCAGCAGTCCACGCAGGGCCCAAGAGACCCAGTACTTC. Amino acids: CASSPRRAQETQYF.

The chain recombines TRBV7-6 with TRBJ2-6, with unresolved D. From germline, CDR1 is SGHVS and CDR2 FNYEAQ. V was shortened by 1 base and J by 8 bases, with 15 bases between the two germline ends. The CDR3 spans 16 residues. CDR3 coding DNA: TGTGCCAGCAGCTTAGAGTCCCGGTCTACTCCCAACGTCCTGACTTTC. Translation: CASSLESRSTPNVLTF.

The chain carries TRBV18 and TRBJ1-5, with a tentative D call TRBD1 (6 bases). Germline CDR1 reads KGHSH; CDR2 reads LQKENI. The CDR3 spans 14 residues. V was cut by 3 bases and J by 4 bases, with 10 bases left in between. Here the CDR3 reads CASSPSGQNQPQHF. DNA for the CDR3: TGTGCCAGCTCACCGAGTGGACAGAATCAGCCCCAGCATTTT.

The chain recombines TRBV5-1 with TRBJ1-1; D might be TRBD1 (6 bases). This CDR3 is 18 amino acids long. The germline V gene has CDR1 SGHRS and CDR2 YFSETQ. V shed 4 bases and J shed 4 bases, with 26 bases lying between them. Here the CDR3 reads CASSQTISRTALGTEAFF. As DNA, the CDR3 is TGCGCCAGCAGCCAAACTATTTCCCGGACAGCCTTGGGCACTGAAGCTTTCTTT.

The V call is TRBV5-1, the J call TRBJ2-3, with 12 nucleotides matching TRBD2. The junction had 4 bases not matched to a gene; V was cut back by 2 bases and J by 0 bases. Germline CDR1 reads SGHRS; CDR2 reads YFSETQ. This CDR3 comprises 17 residues. The CDR3 loop reads CASSLRLAGASTDTQYF. The CDR3, as DNA: TGCGCCAGCAGCTTAAGACTAGCGGGGGCCAGCACAGATACGCAGTATTTT.

The chain recombines TRBV6-2 or TRBV6-3 with TRBJ2-7; D is unresolved. Per germline, CDR1 MNHEY and CDR2 SVGEGT. The CDR3 covers 15 residues. V was clipped by 7 bases and J by 3 bases, with 19 bases between them. CDR3 in amino acids: CASTPGLPGRYEQYF. CDR3 DNA sequence: TGTGCCAGCACCCCCGGCCTCCCTGGGCGCTACGAGCAGTACTTC.

The chain couples TRBV5-1 to TRBJ2-7; 8 positions match TRBD1. Germline CDR1 is SGHRS and CDR2 is YFSETQ. The CDR3 has 15 residues. After removal of 3 bases from V and 3 bases from J, the junction contained 8 bases not matched to a gene. This CDR3 reads CASSSRTGRSYEQYF. The CDR3, as DNA: TGCGCCAGCAGCTCGAGGACAGGGAGGAGCTACGAGCAGTACTTC.

J is TRBJ2-7 and V is TRBV24-1, with D perhaps TRBD2 (5 bases). CDR1 and CDR2 (germline): KGHDR, SFDVKD. V was shortened by 3 bases and J by 3 bases, with 14 bases between the two germline ends. The CDR3 length is 15 residues. As DNA, the CDR3 is TGTGCCACCAGTGATGCCGGAGGTCGTGGCTACGAGCAGTACTTC. This codes for CATSDAGGRGYEQYF.

V usage is TRBV5-1 and J usage is TRBJ2-3; tentative D call: TRBD1 (5 bases). CDR1 and CDR2 (germline): SGHRS, YFSETQ. The CDR3 has 17 residues. Trimming removed 5 bases from V and 2 bases from J, with 21 bases in between. CDR3 nucleotides: TGCGCCAGCAGAGCCCGAAGACAGCTTGGCCCCACAGATACGCAGTATTTT. The encoded protein is CASRARRQLGPTDTQYF.